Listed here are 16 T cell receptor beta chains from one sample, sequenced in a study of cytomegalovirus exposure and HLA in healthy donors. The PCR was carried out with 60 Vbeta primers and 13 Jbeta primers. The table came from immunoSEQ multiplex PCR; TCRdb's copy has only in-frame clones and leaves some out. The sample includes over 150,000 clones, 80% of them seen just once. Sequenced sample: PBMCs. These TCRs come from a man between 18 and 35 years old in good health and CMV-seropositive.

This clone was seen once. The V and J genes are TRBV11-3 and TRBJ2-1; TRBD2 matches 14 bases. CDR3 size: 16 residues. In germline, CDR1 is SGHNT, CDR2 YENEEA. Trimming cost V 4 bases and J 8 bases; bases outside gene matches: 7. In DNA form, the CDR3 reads TGTGCCAGCAGCTCTCTGACTAGCGGGGGGGCCCATGAGCAGTTCTTC. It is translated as CASSSLTSGGAHEQFF.

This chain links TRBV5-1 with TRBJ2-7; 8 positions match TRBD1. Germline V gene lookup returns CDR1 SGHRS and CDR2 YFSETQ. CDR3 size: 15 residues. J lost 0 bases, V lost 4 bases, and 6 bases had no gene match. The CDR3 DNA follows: TGCGCCAGCAGCCAGGGGGCAGGGAGCTCCTACGAGCAGTACTTC. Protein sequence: CASSQGAGSSYEQYF.

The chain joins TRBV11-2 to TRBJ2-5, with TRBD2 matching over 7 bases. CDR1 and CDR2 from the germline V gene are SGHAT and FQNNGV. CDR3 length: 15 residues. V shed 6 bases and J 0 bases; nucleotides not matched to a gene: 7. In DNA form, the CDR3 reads TGTGCCAGCAGAGGGATTGCGGGGGACCAAGAGACCCAGTACTTC. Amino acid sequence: CASRGIAGDQETQYF.

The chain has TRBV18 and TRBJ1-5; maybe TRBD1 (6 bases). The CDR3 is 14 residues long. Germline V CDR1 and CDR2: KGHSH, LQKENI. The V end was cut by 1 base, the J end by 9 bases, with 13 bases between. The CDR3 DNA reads TGTGCCAGCTCACCACTCAGGGGCGCAAGGCCCCAGCATTTT. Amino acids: CASSPLRGARPQHF.

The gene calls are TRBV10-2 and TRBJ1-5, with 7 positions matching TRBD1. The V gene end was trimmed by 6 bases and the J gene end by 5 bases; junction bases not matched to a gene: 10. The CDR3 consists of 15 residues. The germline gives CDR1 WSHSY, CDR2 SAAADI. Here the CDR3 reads CASRDTGTADQPQHF. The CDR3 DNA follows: TGCGCCAGCAGAGACACCGGGACAGCAGATCAGCCCCAGCATTTT.

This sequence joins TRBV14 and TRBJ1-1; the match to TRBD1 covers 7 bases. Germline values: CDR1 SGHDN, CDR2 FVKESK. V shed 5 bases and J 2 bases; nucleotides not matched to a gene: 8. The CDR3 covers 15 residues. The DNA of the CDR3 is TGTGCCAGCAGCACCTTCACAGGGGTTAACACTGAAGCTTTCTTT. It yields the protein CASSTFTGVNTEAFF.

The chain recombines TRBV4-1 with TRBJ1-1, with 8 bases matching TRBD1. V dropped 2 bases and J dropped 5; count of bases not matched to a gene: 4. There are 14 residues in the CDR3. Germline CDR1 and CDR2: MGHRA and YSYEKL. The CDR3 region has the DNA TGCGCCAGCAGCCAACTTACAGGGGGAACTGAAGCTTTCTTT. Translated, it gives CASSQLTGGTEAFF.

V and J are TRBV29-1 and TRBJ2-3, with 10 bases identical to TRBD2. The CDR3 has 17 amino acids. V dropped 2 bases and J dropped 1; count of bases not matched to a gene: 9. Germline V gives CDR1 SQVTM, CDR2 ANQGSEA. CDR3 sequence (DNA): TGCAGCGTTGAATTCCGGACTAGCGGCTACGGCACAGATACGCAGTATTTT. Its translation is CSVEFRTSGYGTDTQYF.

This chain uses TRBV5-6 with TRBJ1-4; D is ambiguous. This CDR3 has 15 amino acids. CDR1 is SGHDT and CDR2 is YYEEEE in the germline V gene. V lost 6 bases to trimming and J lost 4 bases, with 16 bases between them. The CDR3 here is CASTTYGSLNEKLFF. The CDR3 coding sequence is TGTGCCAGCACCACCTACGGGAGCCTTAATGAAAAACTGTTTTTT.

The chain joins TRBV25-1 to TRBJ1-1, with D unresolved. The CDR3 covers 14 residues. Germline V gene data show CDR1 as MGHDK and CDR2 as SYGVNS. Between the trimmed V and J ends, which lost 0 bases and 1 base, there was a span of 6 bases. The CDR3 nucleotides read TGTGCCAGCAGTGAATATACGGGGAACACTGAAGCTTTCTTT. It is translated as CASSEYTGNTEAFF.

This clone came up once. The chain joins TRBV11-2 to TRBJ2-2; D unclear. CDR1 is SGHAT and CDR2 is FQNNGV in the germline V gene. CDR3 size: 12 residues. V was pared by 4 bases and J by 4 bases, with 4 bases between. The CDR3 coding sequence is TGTGCCAGCAGCTCACTCACCGGGGAGCTGTTTTTT. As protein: CASSSLTGELFF.

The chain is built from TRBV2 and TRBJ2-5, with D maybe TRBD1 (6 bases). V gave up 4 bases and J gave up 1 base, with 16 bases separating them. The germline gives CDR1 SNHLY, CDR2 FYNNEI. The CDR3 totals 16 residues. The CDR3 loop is CASSAITRTAQETQYF. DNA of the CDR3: TGTGCCAGCAGTGCTATCACCCGGACAGCCCAAGAGACCCAGTACTTC.

The CDR3 is CASSLIGTLSSYEQYF. Here the CDR3 DNA reads TGTGCCAGCAGCCTCATTGGGACTTTAAGCTCCTACGAGCAGTACTTC. The genes are TRBV14 and TRBJ2-7, with D perhaps matching TRBD2 (6 bases). This CDR3 comprises 16 residues. Between the trimmed V and J ends, which lost 4 bases and 0 bases, there was a span of 16 bases. Germline CDR1 SGHDN, CDR2 FVKESK.

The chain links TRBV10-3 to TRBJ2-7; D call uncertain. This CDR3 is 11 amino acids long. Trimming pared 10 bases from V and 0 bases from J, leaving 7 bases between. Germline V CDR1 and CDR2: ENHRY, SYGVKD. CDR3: CATASSYEQYF. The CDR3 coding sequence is TGTGCCACCGCCAGCTCCTACGAGCAGTACTTC.

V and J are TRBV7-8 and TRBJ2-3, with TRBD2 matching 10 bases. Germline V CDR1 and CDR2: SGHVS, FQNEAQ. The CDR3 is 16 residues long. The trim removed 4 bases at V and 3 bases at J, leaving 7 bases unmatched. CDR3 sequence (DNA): TGTGCCAGCAGCTCACCCCTAGCGGGAGCAACAGATACGCAGTATTTT. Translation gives CASSSPLAGATDTQYF.

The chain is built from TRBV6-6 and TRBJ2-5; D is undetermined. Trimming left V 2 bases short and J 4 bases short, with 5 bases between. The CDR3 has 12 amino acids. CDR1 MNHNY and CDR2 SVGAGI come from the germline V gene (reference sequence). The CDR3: CASSYPSETQYF. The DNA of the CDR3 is TGTGCCAGCAGTTACCCTTCAGAGACCCAGTACTTC.